The 9 T cell receptor beta chains below come from one sample, sequenced in a study of blood T cell repertoires in COVID-19. TCRdb's table, derived via immunoSEQ multiplex PCR, lists solely in-frame clones and lacks some. The sample yields roughly 160,000 clones, about 88% seen once. Sequencing used PBMCs or T cells enriched from blood (not recorded which). Receptors originate from a woman between 45 and 65 years old who had recovered from COVID-19.

This sequence joins TRBV6-2 or TRBV6-3 and TRBJ2-1, with D tentatively TRBD1 (5 bases). Germline loops: CDR1 MNHEY, CDR2 SVGEGT. The CDR3 has 14 residues. With 0 bases removed from V and 6 bases from J, the gap between germline ends came to 9 bases. The CDR3 DNA reads TGTGCCAGCAGTTACTCGGGCAGGGCCAATGAGCAGTTCTTC. As protein: CASSYSGRANEQFF.

The J gene is TRBJ2-2, the V gene TRBV9, with no clear D. Germline-derived CDR1 and CDR2 are SGDLS and YYNGEE. Trimming removed 3 bases at V and 2 bases at J, with 5 bases between. The CDR3 has 13 amino acids. CDR3 sequence: CASSATNTGELFF. DNA of the CDR3: TGTGCCAGCAGCGCCACAAACACCGGGGAGCTGTTTTTT.

V and J are TRBV19 and TRBJ1-2, with 7 bases aligning to TRBD1. The CDR3 covers 13 residues. V lost 6 bases, J lost 2 bases, and 3 bases stayed unmatched. Germline-derived CDR1 and CDR2 are LNHDA and SQIVND (reference sequence). The CDR3 loop is CASSRDRNYGYTF. CDR3 DNA sequence: TGTGCCAGTAGCCGGGACAGAAACTATGGCTACACCTTC.

V and J are TRBV4-3 and TRBJ2-3, with D unclear. This CDR3 is 14 amino acids long. Germline CDR1 LGHNA, CDR2 YSLEER. The V and J ends lost 0 bases and 6 bases respectively, with 10 bases between them. Written as DNA, the CDR3 is TGCGCCAGCAGCCAAGACTGGAGTGCTGATACGCAGTATTTT. Translation: CASSQDWSADTQYF.

The chain employs TRBV19 and TRBJ2-1; D may be TRBD1 (7 bases). The V end was cut by 3 bases, the J end by 6 bases, with 18 bases between. The CDR3 runs 16 residues. The germline V gene encodes CDR1 LNHDA and CDR2 SQIVND (reference sequence). CDR3: CASSMWQGGAGNEQFF. Here the CDR3 DNA reads TGTGCCAGTAGTATGTGGCAGGGGGGAGCAGGCAATGAGCAGTTCTTC.

This chain links TRBV10-2 with TRBJ1-4; TRBD1 might be the D (5 bases). Germline V CDR1 and CDR2: WSHSY, SAAADI. V gave up 8 bases and J gave up 6 bases, with 19 bases separating them. CDR3 length: 15 residues. The CDR3 spells CASRERAGFDEKLFF. CDR3 sequence (DNA): TGCGCCAGCCGCGAAAGGGCAGGGTTTGATGAAAAACTGTTTTTT.

The genes are TRBV24-1 and TRBJ1-1; TRBD1 agrees at 9 bases. CDR3 size: 13 residues. Losses at the gene ends were 9 bases for V and 5 bases for J; bases not matched to a gene: 6. Germline values: CDR1 KGHDR, CDR2 SFDVKD. The chain's CDR3 is CATADRGGTEAFF. The CDR3 DNA is TGTGCCACCGCCGACAGGGGGGGGACTGAAGCTTTCTTT.

The chain has TRBV7-2 and TRBJ2-1, with 15 bases that match TRBD2. The CDR3 runs to 17 residues. Germline assignment: CDR1 SGHTA and CDR2 FQGNSA. V shed 5 bases and J 9 bases; nucleotides not matched to a gene: 11. The CDR3 loop is CASSPDGTSGRLSEQFF. The CDR3 coding sequence is TGTGCCAGCAGCCCGGACGGGACTAGCGGGAGGTTGAGTGAGCAGTTCTTC.

The chain couples TRBV27 to TRBJ1-2; 9 bases map to TRBD1. Losses at the gene ends were 6 bases for V and 2 bases for J; bases not matched to a gene: 10. There are 16 residues in the CDR3. In germline, CDR1 is MNHEY, CDR2 SMNVEV (reference sequence). CDR3 coding DNA: TGTGCCAGCAGAGCCCTAAAGGGACAGGGAAACTATGGCTACACCTTC. Translation gives CASRALKGQGNYGYTF.